The 12 T cell receptor beta chains below all came from one sample that was sequenced in a study of T cells after yellow fever vaccination. MiXCR was run by TCRdb on the 5' RACE reads, yielding one entry per CDR3 protein. The table shows approximately 450,000 distinct CDR3 sequences, with roughly a sixth occurring only once. The input for sequencing was PBMCs, taken before the yellow fever booster vaccination. These receptors all come from a man aged 18-30 years who received the YFV17D yellow fever vaccine.

Comment on this clonotype: The junction and the germline gene differ at one end; a read error may be behind it. CDR3 amino acids: CASSTGTGFYGQYF. CDR3 DNA: TGTGCCAGCAGCACCGGGACAGGATTTTACGGGCAGTACTTC. The genes are TRBV12-3 or TRBV12-4 and TRBJ2-7, with 8 bases fitting TRBD1. The CDR3 totals 14 residues.

This sequence joins TRBV7-2 and TRBJ2-1; the match to TRBD1 covers 7 bases. The CDR3 consists of 14 residues. V was clipped by 7 bases and J by 9 bases; unmatched bases: 12. Germline assignment: CDR1 SGHTA and CDR2 FQGNSA. CDR3 DNA sequence: TGTGCCAGCACCTCCCTCGGCAGGGGGACTGAGCAGTTCTTC. Residues: CASTSLGRGTEQFF.

This clonotype has just a few counts. The V and J genes are TRBV20-1 and TRBJ1-2; TRBD1 agrees at 11 bases. Germline V gene sequence: CDR1 DFQATT, CDR2 SNEGSKA (reference sequence). The CDR3 is made up of 14 amino acids. V lost 7 bases and J lost 4; bases outside the gene matches: 8. DNA of the CDR3: TGCAGTGGGACAGGGGGCCTTAATATCTATGGCTACACCTTC. Protein: CSGTGGLNIYGYTF.

The chain has TRBV5-1 and TRBJ2-2; no reliable D call. The V gene lost 3 bases and the J gene lost 6 bases, with 9 bases spanning the gap. The length of the CDR3 is 13 residues. Germline CDR1 is SGHRS and CDR2 is YFSETQ. DNA of the CDR3: TGCGCCAGCAGCTCTCAGAAGCCCGGGGAGCTGTTTTTT. Translation: CASSSQKPGELFF.

The V and J genes are TRBV25-1 and TRBJ2-5; TRBD1 is a possible D gene (6 bases). The CDR3 spans 13 residues. The V gene lost 8 bases and the J gene lost 7 bases, with 17 bases spanning the gap. From germline, CDR1 is MGHDK and CDR2 SYGVNS. The CDR3 here is CASRDTGFGTQYF. DNA of the CDR3: TGTGCCAGCCGGGACACTGGGTTTGGGACCCAGTACTTC. Drawing the rest from reference TRBV25-1 and TRBJ2-5, the complete variable domain is EADIYQTPRYLVIGTGKKITLECSQTMGHDKMYWYQQDPGMELHLIHYSYGVNSTEKGDLSSESTVSRIRTEHFPLTLESARPSHTSQYLCASRDTGFGTQYFGPGTRLLVL.

Regarding this clonotype: One junction end disagrees with the germline gene, perhaps due to a read error. The rearrangement uses TRBV20-1 and TRBJ2-2, with D possibly being TRBD1 (6 bases). Germline assignment: CDR1 DFQATT and CDR2 SNEGSKA (reference sequence). The CDR3 length is 13 residues. CDR3 loop: CVGGSRLKGELFF. CDR3 DNA sequence: TGTGTTGGGGGCAGTAGGTTAAAGGGGGAGCTGTTTTTT.

This clonotype has only a few counts. This sequence joins TRBV10-2 and TRBJ2-7; TRBD2 aligns across 7 bases. Germline assignment: CDR1 WSHSY and CDR2 SAAADI. The CDR3 extends over 16 amino acids. The ends lost 0 bases at V and 5 bases at J; junction bases unmatched: 10. In DNA form, the CDR3 reads TGCGCCAGCAGTGAGTCACAAGGACTAGTCGGCCACGAGCAGTACTTC. It yields the protein CASSESQGLVGHEQYF.

This clonotype came up a few times. This chain links TRBV6-5 with TRBJ2-4; D is ambiguous. Germline CDR1 reads MNHEY; CDR2 reads SVGAGI. The length of the CDR3 is 16 residues. V was shortened by 0 bases and J by 5 bases, with 14 bases between the two germline ends. The CDR3 region has the DNA TGTGCCAGCAGTTACTCTTGGGCCGGCACGGAAAACATTCAGTACTTC. It translates to CASSYSWAGTENIQYF.

The chain joins TRBV7-3 to TRBJ1-2; D possibly corresponds to TRBD1 (5 bases). This CDR3 comprises 15 residues. V gave up 4 bases and J gave up 3 bases, with 15 bases separating them. Germline values: CDR1 SGHTA, CDR2 FQGTGA. The CDR3 sequence: CASSSFPGPDYGYTF. The CDR3 DNA reads TGTGCCAGCAGCTCCTTCCCGGGGCCCGACTATGGCTACACCTTC.

There are a few counts of this clonotype. This chain connects TRBV6-1 to TRBJ1-1, with D tentatively TRBD1 (5 bases). The CDR3 has 12 amino acids. Per germline, CDR1 MNHNS and CDR2 SASEGT. V shed 2 bases and J shed 8 bases, with 9 bases lying between them. Written as DNA, the CDR3 is TGTGCCAGCAGTGAATGGCCAGGGGAAGCTTTCTTT. It is translated as CASSEWPGEAFF.

This clonotype was counted only a few times. The chain has TRBV5-6 and TRBJ2-7, with D uncertain. The CDR3 extends over 16 amino acids. Germline-derived CDR1 and CDR2 are SGHDT and YYEEEE. Trimming took 3 bases from V and 4 from J, leaving 20 bases between them. Written as DNA, the CDR3 is TGTGCCAGCAGCTCCAACCGGGCCTCCTATGGTTACGAGCAGTACGTC. This codes for CASSSNRASYGYEQYV.

This clonotype was counted between two and nine times. This chain uses TRBV2 with TRBJ2-1, with D possibly being TRBD2 (6 bases). From germline, CDR1 is SNHLY and CDR2 FYNNEI. The V end lost 8 bases, the J end lost 0 bases, and 11 bases lay between the germline ends. CDR3 length: 14 amino acids. This chain's CDR3 is CASRAGSSYNEQFF. For the CDR3, the DNA is TGTGCCAGCCGCGCGGGGAGCTCCTACAATGAGCAGTTCTTC.